This TCR beta chain appears in the sequencing data of a study of T cells after yellow fever vaccination. Whole-study findings and limits: Clonotypes found in both CD4 and CD8 compartments made up a small share. Subsequent booster samples again held most clones from primary vaccination (around 96% CD4, about 90% CD8). The study noted that FACS-sorted repertoires could contain abundant clonotypes contaminating from the bulk population.

J gave up 9 bases and V 0 bases, and 6 bases lay outside the gene matches. This CDR3 contains 16 residues. Germline V CDR1 and CDR2: MGHRA, YSYEKL. The authors made TCR cDNA by 5'RACE template switching, adding a universal primer site and UMIs. TCRdb independently ran MiXCR on the 5' RACE reads; one entry per CDR3 protein. The sample lists 60,000 to 85,000 distinct CDR3 sequences; roughly 6.9% were seen once. As for this clonotype: What it binds is not known.

The source of this sequence is a young man who received the YFV17D yellow fever vaccine. The chain has TRBV4-1 and TRBJ1-6; 9 bases match TRBD1. The source material was CD8+ T cells sorted from PBMCs, sampled roughly 5 days after the first yellow fever vaccination. As DNA, the CDR3 is TGCGCCAGCAGCCAAGAACAGGGGGCCTCCAGTTCACCCCTCCACTTT. It encodes CASSQEQGASSSPLHF.